The 18 T cell receptor beta chains given below trace back to one sample, sequenced in a study of blood T cell repertoires in COVID-19. Sequencing was performed with immunoSEQ multiplex PCR; in TCRdb, only in-frame clones are kept and a portion is missing. The table includes 90,000 to 150,000 clones, approximately 90% detected once. Sequencing used peripheral blood. The source of these receptors is a woman aged 45-60 years with acute or convalescent COVID-19.

The chain uses TRBV27 and TRBJ2-3; D might be TRBD1 (5 bases). The CDR3 runs to 15 residues. The ends were cut back, 3 bases at V and 0 bases at J, with 10 bases in the middle. CDR1 MNHEY and CDR2 SMNVEV come from the germline V gene (reference sequence). The CDR3, as DNA: TGTGCCAGCAGTTTGTGGCAGGGAAGCACAGATACGCAGTATTTT. Translating gives CASSLWQGSTDTQYF.

The CDR3 DNA is TGTGCCAGCAGTTACTCCTGGACAGGGGCCTCCTACGAGCAGTACTTC. It encodes CASSYSWTGASYEQYF. The V gene is TRBV6-5, the J gene TRBJ2-7, with 9 positions matching TRBD1. The CDR3 totals 16 residues. Per the germline V gene, CDR1 is MNHEY and CDR2 is SVGAGI. The trim removed 0 bases at V and 0 bases at J, leaving 3 bases unmatched.

The genes are TRBV7-2 and TRBJ2-7; TRBD2 matches 7 bases. Germline V gene data show CDR1 as SGHTA and CDR2 as FQGNSA. With V trimmed by 3 bases and J by 5 bases, 7 bases remained unmatched. This CDR3 contains 14 residues. The CDR3 spells CASSFSGLGDEQYF. The CDR3 DNA sequence: TGTGCCAGCAGCTTCAGTGGACTAGGGGACGAGCAGTACTTC.

The rearrangement links TRBV5-4 to TRBJ1-1; 8 nucleotides agree with TRBD1. There are 15 residues in the CDR3. V dropped 4 bases and J dropped 4; count of bases not matched to a gene: 9. From germline, CDR1 is SGHNT and CDR2 YYREEE (reference sequence). The CDR3 nucleotides read TGTGCCAGCAGCACCCCTGGACAGGGTTCCACTGAAGCTTTCTTT. Protein product: CASSTPGQGSTEAFF.

The chain has TRBV7-2 and TRBJ1-1; possibly TRBD1 for D (5 bases). This CDR3 comprises 16 residues. Germline V gives CDR1 SGHTA, CDR2 FQGNSA. V was shortened by 0 bases and J by 0 bases, with 11 bases between the two germline ends. The CDR3 loop reads CASSLARTIMNTEAFF. Written as DNA, the CDR3 is TGTGCCAGCAGCTTAGCGCGGACAATCATGAACACTGAAGCTTTCTTT. The whole variable domain, filled in from reference TRBV7-2 and TRBJ1-1, reads GAGVSQSPSNKVTEKGKDVELRCDPISGHTALYWYRQSLGQGLEFLIYFQGNSAPDKSGLPSDRFSAERTGGSVSTLTIQRTQQEDSAVYLCASSLARTIMNTEAFFGQGTRLTVV.

This rearrangement joins TRBV4-3 to TRBJ2-1; TRBD2 might be the D (6 bases). Trimming removed 9 bases at V and 0 bases at J, with 15 bases between. Germline V lookup: CDR1 LGHNA, CDR2 YSLEER. The CDR3 extends over 15 amino acids. CDR3 bases: TGCGCCAGTGGGCTAGCGCCGAGCTCCTACAATGAGCAGTTCTTC. Its translation: CASGLAPSSYNEQFF.

CDR3 region: CATSDPRYF. CDR3 nucleotide sequence: TGTGCCACCAGTGACCCCCGGTACTTC. The chain links TRBV24-1 to TRBJ2-7; D not resolved. This CDR3 comprises 9 residues. Trimming stripped 4 bases from V and 12 bases from J, with 6 bases between. Germline CDR1 is KGHDR and CDR2 is SFDVKD.

This chain uses TRBV7-2 with TRBJ2-5, with 11 bases that match TRBD2. Germline V gene sequence: CDR1 SGHTA, CDR2 FQGNSA. This CDR3 has 15 amino acids. The ends lost 4 bases at V and 5 bases at J; junction bases unmatched: 6. The CDR3 loop reads CASSSQLAGGETQYF. DNA for the CDR3: TGTGCCAGCAGCTCCCAATTAGCGGGAGGGGAGACCCAGTACTTC. Looking up the rest from reference TRBV7-2 and TRBJ2-5 gives the full variable domain: GAGVSQSPSNKVTEKGKDVELRCDPISGHTALYWYRQSLGQGLEFLIYFQGNSAPDKSGLPSDRFSAERTGGSVSTLTIQRTQQEDSAVYLCASSSQLAGGETQYFGPGTRLLVL.

The chain combines TRBV9 with TRBJ2-7; 11 positions agree with TRBD1. Germline CDR1 and CDR2: SGDLS and YYNGEE. CDR3 size: 16 residues. Trimming removed 0 bases from V and 3 bases from J; junction bases left unmatched: 5. CDR3 coding DNA: TGTGCCAGCAGCGTAGACCCCGGGACAGGGGGCTACGAGCAGTACTTC. Its protein is CASSVDPGTGGYEQYF.

The chain carries TRBV5-8 and TRBJ1-5; 7 nucleotides align to TRBD1. This CDR3 is 18 amino acids long. Germline V gene data show CDR1 as SGHTS and CDR2 as YDEGEE. After removal of 1 base from V and 2 bases from J, the junction contained 12 bases not matched to a gene. The CDR3 reads CASSLFWSGGEGNQPQHF. CDR3 nucleotide sequence: TGTGCCAGCAGCTTGTTCTGGTCAGGGGGTGAGGGCAATCAGCCCCAGCATTTT.

The genes are TRBV30 and TRBJ2-7, with TRBD2 matching over 7 bases. Germline V gives CDR1 GTSNPN, CDR2 SVGIG (reference sequence). The V and J ends lost 4 bases and 5 bases, in that order; junction bases with no gene match: 8. The CDR3 sequence is 13 residues long. The CDR3 reads CAWNPAGADEQYF. The CDR3, as DNA: TGTGCCTGGAATCCCGCGGGAGCTGACGAGCAGTACTTC.

The V call is TRBV30, the J call TRBJ1-6; no firm D call. Trimming stripped 2 bases from V and 6 bases from J, with 8 bases between. Germline loops: CDR1 GTSNPN, CDR2 SVGIG (reference sequence). The CDR3 sequence is 13 residues long. The CDR3 protein is CAWSKQSNSPLHF. The DNA for the CDR3 is TGTGCCTGGAGTAAACAGTCTAATTCACCCCTCCACTTT.

The chain links TRBV5-1 to TRBJ2-7, with TRBD1 matching over 10 bases. Trimming at V came to 4 bases and at J to 4 bases, leaving 14 bases not matched to a gene. The CDR3 is 17 amino acids. Looked up from germline, CDR1 is SGHRS and CDR2 is YFSETQ. The CDR3 protein is CASSAGTGAILGYEQYF. The CDR3 DNA is TGCGCCAGCAGCGCCGGGACAGGGGCTATTTTGGGGTACGAGCAGTACTTC.

This chain connects TRBV6-6 to TRBJ1-5, with D maybe TRBD1 (5 bases). Trimming took off 7 bases at V and 4 bases at J, with 14 bases between the two ends. In germline, CDR1 is MNHNY, CDR2 SVGAGI (reference sequence). The CDR3 runs to 14 residues. CDR3 DNA: TGTGCCAGCACACCAGGGTTTAGGAATCAGCCCCAGCATTTT. Its protein is CASTPGFRNQPQHF.

The chain uses TRBV10-3 and TRBJ1-2; D perhaps matches TRBD1 (5 bases). The CDR3 has 12 residues. Germline CDR1 reads ENHRY; CDR2 reads SYGVKD. Trimming cost V 11 bases and J 1 base, with 11 bases left between them. CDR3 loop: CASSQGNYGYTF. The CDR3 nucleotides are TGTGCCTCCTCTCAGGGTAACTATGGCTACACCTTC.

The chain recombines TRBV10-3 with TRBJ1-3, with TRBD1 identical over 9 bases. V lost 9 bases to trimming and J lost 3 bases; unmatched junction nucleotides: 9. This CDR3 contains 15 residues. The V gene's germline CDR1 is ENHRY and CDR2 SYGVKD. CDR3: CAMLEGQGDGNTIYF. CDR3 sequence (DNA): TGTGCCATGTTAGAGGGACAGGGAGATGGAAACACCATATATTTT.

V is TRBV10-3 and J is TRBJ1-2; D possibly corresponds to TRBD1 (6 bases). This CDR3 is built from 12 residues. With 4 bases removed from V and 8 bases from J, the gap between germline ends came to 11 bases. Germline V gene data show CDR1 as ENHRY and CDR2 as SYGVKD. CDR3 amino acids: CAISVRGGGYTF. DNA of the CDR3: TGTGCCATCAGTGTCAGGGGAGGGGGCTACACCTTC.

The chain uses TRBV6-5 and TRBJ1-2, with 7 bases fitting TRBD1. J was trimmed by 2 bases and V by 7 bases; bases with no gene match: 4. Germline V CDR1 and CDR2: MNHEY, SVGAGI. This CDR3 spans 13 amino acids. CDR3 DNA: TGTGCCAGCACCCCGACAGGGAACTATGGCTACACCTTC. Encoded protein: CASTPTGNYGYTF.